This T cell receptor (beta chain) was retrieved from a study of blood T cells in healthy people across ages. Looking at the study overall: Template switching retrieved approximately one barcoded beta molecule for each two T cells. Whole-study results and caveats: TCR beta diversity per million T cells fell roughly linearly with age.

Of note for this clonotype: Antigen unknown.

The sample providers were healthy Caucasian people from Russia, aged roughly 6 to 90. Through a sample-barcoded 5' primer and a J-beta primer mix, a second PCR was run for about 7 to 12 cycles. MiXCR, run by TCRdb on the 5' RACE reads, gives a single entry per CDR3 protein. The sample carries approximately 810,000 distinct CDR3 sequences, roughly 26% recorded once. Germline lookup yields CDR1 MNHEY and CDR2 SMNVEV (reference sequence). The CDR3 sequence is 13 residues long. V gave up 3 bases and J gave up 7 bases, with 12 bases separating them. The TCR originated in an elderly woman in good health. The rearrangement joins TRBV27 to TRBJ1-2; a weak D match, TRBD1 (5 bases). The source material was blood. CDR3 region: CASSFSGLGGYTF. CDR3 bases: TGTGCCAGCAGTTTTTCAGGGTTGGGTGGCTACACCTTC.